This T cell receptor beta chain was found in a study of cytomegalovirus exposure and HLA in healthy donors. Study findings and constraints: In an earlier analysis, most TCR beta V segments were productive about 87% or about 30% of the time.

This CDR3 contains 16 residues. Trimming removed 0 bases at V and 0 bases at J, with 11 bases between. Germline-derived CDR1 and CDR2 are SGHRS and YFSETQ. A remark on this clone: The antigen is unknown.

Primers included in the PCR were 60 Vbeta and 13 Jbeta primers. Clones were sequenced by immunoSEQ multiplex PCR, and TCRdb holds only the in-frame ones, with some missing. The sample includes under 250,000 clones, roughly 79% of them seen just once. The genes are TRBV5-1 and TRBJ2-3; TRBD2 might be the D (5 bases). The sample consisted of PBMCs. The sequence came from a man aged 25 to 40 in good health and CMV-seronegative. CDR3: CASSLVPGISTDTQYF. The CDR3 bases are TGCGCCAGCAGCTTGGTCCCGGGGATAAGCACAGATACGCAGTATTTT.